This T cell receptor (beta chain) was captured in a study of early T cells in non-severe SARS-CoV-2 infection. Study information: Bulk RNA from unsorted whole blood was sequenced; chains were unpaired.

Trimming cost V 5 bases and J 5 bases, with 16 bases left between them. This CDR3 is built from 16 residues. CDR1 ENHRY and CDR2 SYGVKD come from the germline V gene. This clonotype was observed a handful of times. Attached unique molecular identifiers marked individual cDNA molecules. TCRdb ran MiXCR on the 5' RACE reads and lists one entry per CDR3 protein. The table shows about 68,000 distinct CDR3 sequences, with 12% occurring only once. The material sequenced was whole blood. The TCR originated in an adult who was a healthcare worker with PCR-confirmed SARS-CoV-2 infection or an uninfected control (not recorded which). This chain links TRBV10-3 with TRBJ1-6; D is undetermined. The CDR3 protein is CAISTHVGLNNSPLHF. CDR3 DNA sequence: TGTGCCATCAGTACCCACGTGGGATTGAATAATTCACCCCTCCACTTT.